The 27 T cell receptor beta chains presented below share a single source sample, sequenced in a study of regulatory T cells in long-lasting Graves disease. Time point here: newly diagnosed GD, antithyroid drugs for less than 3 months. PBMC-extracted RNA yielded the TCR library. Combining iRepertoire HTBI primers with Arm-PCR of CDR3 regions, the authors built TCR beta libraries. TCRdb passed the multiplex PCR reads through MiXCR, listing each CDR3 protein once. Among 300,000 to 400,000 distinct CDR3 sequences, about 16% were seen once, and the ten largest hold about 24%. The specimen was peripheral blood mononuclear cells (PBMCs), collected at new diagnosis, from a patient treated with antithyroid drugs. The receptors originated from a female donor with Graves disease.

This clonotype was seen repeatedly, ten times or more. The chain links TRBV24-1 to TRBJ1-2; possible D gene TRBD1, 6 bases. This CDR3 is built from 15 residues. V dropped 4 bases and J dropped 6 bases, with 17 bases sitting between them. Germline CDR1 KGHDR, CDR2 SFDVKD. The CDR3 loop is CATSDPETGFDGYTF. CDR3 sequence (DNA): TGTGCCACCAGTGACCCCGAAACAGGGTTTGATGGCTACACCTTC.

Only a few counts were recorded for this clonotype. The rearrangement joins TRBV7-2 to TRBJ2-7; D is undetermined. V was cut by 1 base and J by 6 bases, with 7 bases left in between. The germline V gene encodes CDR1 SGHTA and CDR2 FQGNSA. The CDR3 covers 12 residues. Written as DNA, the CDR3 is TGTGCCAGCAGCTTAGACTTTCGCGAGCAGTACTTC. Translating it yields CASSLDFREQYF. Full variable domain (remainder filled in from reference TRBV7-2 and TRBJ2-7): GAGVSQSPSNKVTEKGKDVELRCDPISGHTALYWYRQSLGQGLEFLIYFQGNSAPDKSGLPSDRFSAERTGGSVSTLTIQRTQQEDSAVYLCASSLDFREQYFGPGTRLTVT.

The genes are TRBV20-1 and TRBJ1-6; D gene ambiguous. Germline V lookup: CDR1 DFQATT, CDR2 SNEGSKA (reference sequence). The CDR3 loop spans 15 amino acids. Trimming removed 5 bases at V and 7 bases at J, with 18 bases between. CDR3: CSALSYEAANSPLHF. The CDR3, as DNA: TGCAGTGCTCTATCCTACGAGGCAGCCAATTCACCCCTCCACTTT.

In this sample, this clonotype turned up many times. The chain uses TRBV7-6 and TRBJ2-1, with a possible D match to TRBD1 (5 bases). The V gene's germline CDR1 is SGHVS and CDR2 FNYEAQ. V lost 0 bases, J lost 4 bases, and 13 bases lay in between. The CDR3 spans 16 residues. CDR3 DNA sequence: TGTGCCAGCAGCTTAGCAGCGACAGAACCTTACAATGAGCAGTTCTTC. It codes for CASSLAATEPYNEQFF.

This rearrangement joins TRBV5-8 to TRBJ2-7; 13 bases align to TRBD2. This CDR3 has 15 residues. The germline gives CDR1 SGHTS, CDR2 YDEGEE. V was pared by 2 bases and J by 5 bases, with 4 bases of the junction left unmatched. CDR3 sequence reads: CASSFGTSGKDEQYF. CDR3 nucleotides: TGTGCCAGCAGCTTCGGGACTAGCGGGAAGGACGAGCAGTACTTC.

The CDR3 sequence is CASSQLDGRSPEFF. CDR3 bases: TGTGCCAGCAGCCAATTGGACGGACGATCACCGGAGTTCTTC. The chain couples TRBV14 to TRBJ2-1; D remains unclear. The CDR3 loop spans 14 amino acids. Between the trimmed V and J ends, which lost 2 bases and 14 bases, there was a span of 19 bases. The germline CDR1 and CDR2 sequences are SGHDN and FVKESK. Full variable domain (missing parts from reference TRBV14 and TRBJ2-1): EAGVTQFPSHSVIEKGQTVTLRCDPISGHDNLYWYRRVMGKEIKFLLHFVKESKQDESGMPNNRFLAERTGGTYSTLKVQPAELEDSGVYFCASSQLDGRSPEFFGPGTRLTVL.

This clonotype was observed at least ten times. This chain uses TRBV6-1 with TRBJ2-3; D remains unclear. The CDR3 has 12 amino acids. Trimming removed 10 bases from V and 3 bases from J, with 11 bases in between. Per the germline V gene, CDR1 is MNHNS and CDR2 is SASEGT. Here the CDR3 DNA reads TGTGCCACGCGAAGGTCGACAGATACGCAGTATTTT. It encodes CATRRSTDTQYF.

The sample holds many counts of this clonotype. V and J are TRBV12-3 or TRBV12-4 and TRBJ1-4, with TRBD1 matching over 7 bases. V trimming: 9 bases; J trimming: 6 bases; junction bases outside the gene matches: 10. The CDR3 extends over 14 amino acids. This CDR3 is CASGPQGGYEKLFF. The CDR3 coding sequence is TGTGCCAGTGGACCTCAGGGGGGCTATGAAAAACTGTTTTTT.

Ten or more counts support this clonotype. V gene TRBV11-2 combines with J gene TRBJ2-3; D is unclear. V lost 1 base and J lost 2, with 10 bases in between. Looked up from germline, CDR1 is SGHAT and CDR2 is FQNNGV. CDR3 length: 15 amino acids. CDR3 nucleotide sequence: TGTGCCAGCAGCTTAGTGATGAGTGCCACAGATACGCAGTATTTT. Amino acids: CASSLVMSATDTQYF.

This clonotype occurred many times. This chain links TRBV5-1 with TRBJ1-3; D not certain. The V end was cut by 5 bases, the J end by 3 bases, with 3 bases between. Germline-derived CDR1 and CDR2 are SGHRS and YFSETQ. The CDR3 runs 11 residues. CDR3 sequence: CASSDGNTIYF. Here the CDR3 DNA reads TGCGCCAGCAGTGATGGAAACACCATATATTTT.

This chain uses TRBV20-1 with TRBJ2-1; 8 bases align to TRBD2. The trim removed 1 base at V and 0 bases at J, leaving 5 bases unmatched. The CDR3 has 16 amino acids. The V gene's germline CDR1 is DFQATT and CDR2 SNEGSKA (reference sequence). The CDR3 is CSARASSGSSYNEQFF. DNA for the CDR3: TGCAGTGCTAGAGCCTCAAGCGGGAGCTCCTACAATGAGCAGTTCTTC.

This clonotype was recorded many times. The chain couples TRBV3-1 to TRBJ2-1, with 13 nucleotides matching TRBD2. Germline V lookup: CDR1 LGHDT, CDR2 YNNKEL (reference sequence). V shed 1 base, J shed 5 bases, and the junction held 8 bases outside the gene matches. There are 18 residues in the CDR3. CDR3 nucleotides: TGTGCCAGCAGCCAAGTGGTGACTAGCGGGAGGCGTAACAATGAGCAGTTCTTC. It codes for CASSQVVTSGRRNNEQFF.

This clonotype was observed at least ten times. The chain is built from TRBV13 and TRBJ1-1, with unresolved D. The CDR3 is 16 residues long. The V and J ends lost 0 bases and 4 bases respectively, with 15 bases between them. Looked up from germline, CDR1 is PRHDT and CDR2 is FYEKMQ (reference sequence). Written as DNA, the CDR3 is TGTGCCAGCAGCTTAGGACGAGGATGGTCGAGCACTGAAGCTTTCTTT. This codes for CASSLGRGWSSTEAFF.

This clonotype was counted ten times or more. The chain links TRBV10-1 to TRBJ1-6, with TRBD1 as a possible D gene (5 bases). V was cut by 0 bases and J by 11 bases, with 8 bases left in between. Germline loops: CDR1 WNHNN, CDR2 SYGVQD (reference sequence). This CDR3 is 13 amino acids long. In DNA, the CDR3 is TGCGCCAGCAGTGAGTCTCTGGGGCCACCCCTCCACTTT. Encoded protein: CASSESLGPPLHF.

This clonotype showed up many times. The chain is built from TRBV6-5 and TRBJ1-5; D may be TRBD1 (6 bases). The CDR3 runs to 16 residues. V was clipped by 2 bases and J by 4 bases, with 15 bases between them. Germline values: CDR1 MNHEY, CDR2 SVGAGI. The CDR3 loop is CASSYIQGRDNQPQHF. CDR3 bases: TGTGCCAGCAGTTACATACAGGGCAGAGATAATCAGCCCCAGCATTTT.

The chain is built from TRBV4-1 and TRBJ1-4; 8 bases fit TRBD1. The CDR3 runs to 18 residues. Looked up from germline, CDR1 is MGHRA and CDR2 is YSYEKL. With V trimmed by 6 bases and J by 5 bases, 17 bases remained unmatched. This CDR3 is CASRFAGTGSKLNEKLFF. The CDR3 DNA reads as TGCGCCAGCAGATTCGCCGGGACAGGCTCCAAATTAAATGAAAAACTGTTTTTT.

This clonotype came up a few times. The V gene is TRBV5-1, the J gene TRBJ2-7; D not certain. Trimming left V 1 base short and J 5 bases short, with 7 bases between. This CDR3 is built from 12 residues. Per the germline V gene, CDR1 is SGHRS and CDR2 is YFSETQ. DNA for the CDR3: TGCGCCAGCAGCTTGATGTCGGACGAGCAGTACTTC. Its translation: CASSLMSDEQYF.

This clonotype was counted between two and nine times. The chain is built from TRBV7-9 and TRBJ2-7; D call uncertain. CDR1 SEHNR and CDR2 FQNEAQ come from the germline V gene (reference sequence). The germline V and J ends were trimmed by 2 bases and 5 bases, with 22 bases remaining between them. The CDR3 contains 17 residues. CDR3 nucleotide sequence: TGTGCCAGCAGCTTACTTAATCCAGCTTCACGAAAAAACGAGCAGTACTTC. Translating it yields CASSLLNPASRKNEQYF.

The CDR3 reads CASGLAGVDTQYF. Written as DNA, the CDR3 is TGTGCCAGCGGATTAGCGGGAGTTGATACGCAGTATTTT. V is TRBV12-3 or TRBV12-4 and J is TRBJ2-3; 9 positions match TRBD2. With V trimmed by 8 bases and J by 6 bases, 6 bases remained unmatched. The CDR3 sequence is 13 residues long.

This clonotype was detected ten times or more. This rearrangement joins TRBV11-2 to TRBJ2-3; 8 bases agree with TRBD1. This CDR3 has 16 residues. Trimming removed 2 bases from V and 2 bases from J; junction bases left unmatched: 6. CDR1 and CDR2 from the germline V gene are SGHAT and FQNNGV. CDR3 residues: CASSLTTGELTDTQYF. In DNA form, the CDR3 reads TGTGCCAGCAGCTTAACGACAGGGGAACTCACAGATACGCAGTATTTT.

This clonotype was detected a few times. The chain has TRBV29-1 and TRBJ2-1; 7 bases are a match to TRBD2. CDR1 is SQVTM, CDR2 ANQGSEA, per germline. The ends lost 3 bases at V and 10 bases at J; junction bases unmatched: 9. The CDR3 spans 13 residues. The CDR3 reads CSVETAGGGEQFF. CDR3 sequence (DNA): TGCAGCGTTGAGACGGCTGGGGGGGGGGAGCAGTTCTTC.

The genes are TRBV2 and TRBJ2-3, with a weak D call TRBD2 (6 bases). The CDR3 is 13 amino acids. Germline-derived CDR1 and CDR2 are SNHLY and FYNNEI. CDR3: CAAAGKVTDTQYF. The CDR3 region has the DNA TGTGCTGCGGCGGGGAAGGTGACAGATACGCAGTATTTT.

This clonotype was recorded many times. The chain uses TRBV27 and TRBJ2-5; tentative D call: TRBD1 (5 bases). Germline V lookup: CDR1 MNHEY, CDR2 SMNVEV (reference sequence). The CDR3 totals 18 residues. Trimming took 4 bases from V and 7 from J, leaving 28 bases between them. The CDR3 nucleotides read TGTGCCAGCAGTTCAGCGCTACCCCGGGCAGGGATGGCAGGGACCCAGTACTTC. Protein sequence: CASSSALPRAGMAGTQYF.

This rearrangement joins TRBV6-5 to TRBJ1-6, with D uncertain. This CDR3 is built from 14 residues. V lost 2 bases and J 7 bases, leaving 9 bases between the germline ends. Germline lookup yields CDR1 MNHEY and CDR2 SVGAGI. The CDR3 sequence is CASSYPDRNSPLHF. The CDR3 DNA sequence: TGTGCCAGCAGTTACCCAGACCGAAATTCACCCCTCCACTTT.

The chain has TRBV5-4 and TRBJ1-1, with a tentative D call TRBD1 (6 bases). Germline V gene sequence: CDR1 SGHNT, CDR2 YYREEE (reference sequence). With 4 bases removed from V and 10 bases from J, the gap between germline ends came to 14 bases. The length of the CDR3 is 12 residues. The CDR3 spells CASSLRGVGAFF. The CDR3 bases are TGTGCCAGCAGCCTCAGGGGCGTCGGAGCTTTCTTT.

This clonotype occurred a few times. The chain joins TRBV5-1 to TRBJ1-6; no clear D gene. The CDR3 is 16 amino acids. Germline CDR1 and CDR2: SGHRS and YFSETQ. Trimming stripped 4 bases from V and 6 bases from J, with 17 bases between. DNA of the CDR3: TGCGCCAGCAGCCAAGGGAGGTACTCGACTAATTCACCCCTCCACTTT. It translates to CASSQGRYSTNSPLHF. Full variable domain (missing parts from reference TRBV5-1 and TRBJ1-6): KAGVTQTPRYLIKTRGQQVTLSCSPISGHRSVSWYQQTPGQGLQFLFEYFSETQRNKGNFPGRFSGRQFSNSRSEMNVSTLELGDSALYLCASSQGRYSTNSPLHFGNGTRLTVT.

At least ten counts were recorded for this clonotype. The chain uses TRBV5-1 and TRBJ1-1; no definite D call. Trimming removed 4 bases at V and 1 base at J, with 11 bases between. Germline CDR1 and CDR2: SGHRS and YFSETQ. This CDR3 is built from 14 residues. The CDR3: CASSPSPRNTEAFF. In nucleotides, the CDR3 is TGCGCCAGCAGCCCCTCCCCCAGGAACACTGAAGCTTTCTTT.